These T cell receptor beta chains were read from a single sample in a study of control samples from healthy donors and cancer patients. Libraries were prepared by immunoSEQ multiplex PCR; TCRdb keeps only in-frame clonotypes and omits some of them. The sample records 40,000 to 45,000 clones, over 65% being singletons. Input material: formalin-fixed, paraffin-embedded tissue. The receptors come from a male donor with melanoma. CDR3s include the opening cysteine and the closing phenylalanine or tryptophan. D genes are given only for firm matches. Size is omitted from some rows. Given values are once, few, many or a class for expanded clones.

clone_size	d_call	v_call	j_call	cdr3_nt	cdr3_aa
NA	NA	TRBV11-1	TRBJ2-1	TGTGCCAGCAGCTTAGAGGCAGGATGGGGTGAGCAGTTCTTC	CASSLEAGWGEQFF
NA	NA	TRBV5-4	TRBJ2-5	TGTGCCAGCAGCTTGGCGGCAGTAAAAGAGACCCAGTACTTC	CASSLAAVKETQYF
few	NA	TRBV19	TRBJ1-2	TGTGCCAGTAGTATAGATGTCGGGGTAAGCGGCTACACCTTC	CASSIDVGVSGYTF
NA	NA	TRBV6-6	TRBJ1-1	TGTGCCAGCAGCTACGCCGGGAACACTGAAGCTTTCTTT	CASSYAGNTEAFF
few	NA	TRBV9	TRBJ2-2	TGTGCCAGCAGCGTAGGGTCCGCCGGGGAGCTGTTTTTT	CASSVGSAGELFF
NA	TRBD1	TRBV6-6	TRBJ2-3	TGTGCCAGCGGCCTGACAGGGAAGAGCACAGATACGCAGTATTTT	CASGLTGKSTDTQYF
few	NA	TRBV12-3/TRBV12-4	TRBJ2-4	TGTGCCAGCAGTTTAGCGCTTTCCAGTCCTGAGTACTTC	CASSLALSSPEYF
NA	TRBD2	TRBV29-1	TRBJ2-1	TGCAGCGTCGGCACCGGGACTAGCGGGAGAGCCAGGGGTAATGAGCAGTTCTTC	CSVGTGTSGRARGNEQFF
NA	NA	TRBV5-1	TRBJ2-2	TGCGCCAGCAGCTTGGGGGGTTCCAGGGAGCTGTTTTTT	CASSLGGSRELFF
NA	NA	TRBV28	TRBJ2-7	TGTGCCAGCAGTTTTGTGGGATCCTCCTACGAGCAGTACTTC	CASSFVGSSYEQYF
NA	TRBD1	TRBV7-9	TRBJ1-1	TGTGCCAGCAGCCCTCGGACAGGGGCTAACACTGAAGCTTTCTTT	CASSPRTGANTEAFF
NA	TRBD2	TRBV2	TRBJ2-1	TGTGCCAGCAGCCGAGGGACTAGTTACAATGAGCAGTTCTTC	CASSRGTSYNEQFF
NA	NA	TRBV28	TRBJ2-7	TGTGCCAGCAGTTTCGTTACGCGTAAAATTTACGAGCAGTACTTC	CASSFVTRKIYEQYF